This TCR beta chain originates from a study of blood T cell repertoires in COVID-19. Profiled with immunoSEQ multiplex PCR; TCRdb holds only in-frame clones, not every one. This repertoire shows more than 200,000 clones, around 90% found once; its top ten account for roughly 4.9%. From germline, CDR1 is LGHDT and CDR2 YNNKEL (reference sequence). Trimming cost V 0 bases and J 4 bases, with 18 bases left between them. This CDR3 is built from 17 residues. V and J are TRBV3-1 (or the pseudogene TRBV3-2) and TRBJ1-2, with a possible D match to TRBD1 (6 bases). The receptor was isolated from a woman aged 55 to 70 with COVID-19, enrolled during active disease. Sequenced sample: peripheral blood. CDR3 residues: CASSQDLVGGLGYGYTF. CDR3 coding DNA: TGTGCCAGCAGCCAAGATCTTGTCGGGGGGCTAGGCTATGGCTACACCTTC.